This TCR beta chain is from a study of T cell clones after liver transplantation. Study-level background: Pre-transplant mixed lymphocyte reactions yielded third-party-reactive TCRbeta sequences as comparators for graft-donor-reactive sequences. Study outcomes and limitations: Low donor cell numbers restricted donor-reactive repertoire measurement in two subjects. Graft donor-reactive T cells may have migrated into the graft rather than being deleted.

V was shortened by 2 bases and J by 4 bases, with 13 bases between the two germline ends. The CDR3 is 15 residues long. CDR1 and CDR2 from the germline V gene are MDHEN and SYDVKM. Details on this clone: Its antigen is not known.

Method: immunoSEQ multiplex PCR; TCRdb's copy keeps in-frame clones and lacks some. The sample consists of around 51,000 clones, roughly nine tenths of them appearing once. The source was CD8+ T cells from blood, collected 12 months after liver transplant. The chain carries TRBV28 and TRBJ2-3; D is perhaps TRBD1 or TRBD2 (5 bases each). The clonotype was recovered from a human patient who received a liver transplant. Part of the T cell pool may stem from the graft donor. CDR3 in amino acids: CASSLGSGPADTQYF. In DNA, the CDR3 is TGTGCCAGCAGTTTAGGGTCGGGGCCTGCAGATACGCAGTATTTT. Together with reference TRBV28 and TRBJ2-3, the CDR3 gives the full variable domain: DVKVTQSSRYLVKRTGEKVFLECVQDMDHENMFWYRQDPGLGLRLIYFSYDVKMKEKGDIPEGYSVSREKKERFSLILESASTNQTSMYLCASSLGSGPADTQYFGPGTRLTVL.